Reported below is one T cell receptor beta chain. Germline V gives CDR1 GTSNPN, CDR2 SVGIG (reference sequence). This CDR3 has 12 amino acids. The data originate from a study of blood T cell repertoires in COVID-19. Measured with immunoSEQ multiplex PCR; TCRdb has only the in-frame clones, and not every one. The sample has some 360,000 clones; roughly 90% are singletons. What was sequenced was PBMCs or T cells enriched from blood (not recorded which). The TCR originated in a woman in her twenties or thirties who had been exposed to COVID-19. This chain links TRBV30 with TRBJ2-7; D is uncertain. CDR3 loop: CASAGSSYEQYF. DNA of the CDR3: TGTGCTTCGGCAGGCAGCTCCTACGAGCAGTACTTC.